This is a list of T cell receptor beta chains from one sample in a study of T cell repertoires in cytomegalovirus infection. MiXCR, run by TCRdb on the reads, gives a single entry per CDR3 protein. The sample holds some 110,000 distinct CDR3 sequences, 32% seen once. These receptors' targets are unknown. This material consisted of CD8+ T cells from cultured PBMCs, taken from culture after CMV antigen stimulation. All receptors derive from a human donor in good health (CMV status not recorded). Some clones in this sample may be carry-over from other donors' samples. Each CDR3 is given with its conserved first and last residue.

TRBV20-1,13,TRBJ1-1,CSARDTRNTEAFF
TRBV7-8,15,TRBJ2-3,CASSPRQGYTDTQYF
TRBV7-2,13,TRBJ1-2,CASSLPASVGYTF
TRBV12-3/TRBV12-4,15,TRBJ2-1,CVSSQPGGFYNEQFF
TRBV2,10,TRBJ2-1,CALYRDEQFF
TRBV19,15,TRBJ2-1,CASSPQGAYYNEQFF
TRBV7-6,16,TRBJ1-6,CASSLGLSVYNSPLHF
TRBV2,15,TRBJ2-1,CASSDSGGAHNEQFF
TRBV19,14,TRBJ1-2,CASREGEGAYGYTF
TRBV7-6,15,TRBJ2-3,CGTLPLTPSTDTQYF
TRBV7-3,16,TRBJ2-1,CASSLMGLAAYNEQFF
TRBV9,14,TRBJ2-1,CASSVENSGNEQFF
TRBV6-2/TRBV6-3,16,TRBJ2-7,CASSYSRHRGTYEQYF
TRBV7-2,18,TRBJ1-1,CASSLAPLTGSLGAEAFF
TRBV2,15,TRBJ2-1,CASSEAKGSYNEQFF
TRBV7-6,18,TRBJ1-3,CASSSPGGPLTSGNTIYF
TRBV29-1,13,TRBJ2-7,CNVTACVSYEQYF
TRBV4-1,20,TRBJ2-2,CASSLTLRLAGGRDTGELFF
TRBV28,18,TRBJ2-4,CASSFGQGATLAKNIQYF
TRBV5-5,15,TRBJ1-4,CASSSGDRAREKLFF
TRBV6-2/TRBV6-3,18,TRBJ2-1,CASSILSSGGAFYNEQFF
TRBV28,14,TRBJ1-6,CAVKSVQSNSPLHF
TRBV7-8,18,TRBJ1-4,CASSLAVLDLVTNEKLFF
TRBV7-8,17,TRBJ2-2,CASSLPRQAGGPGELFF
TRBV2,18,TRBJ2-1,CASSESGAGRLSYNEQFF
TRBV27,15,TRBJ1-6,CASSPLGGRDSPLHF
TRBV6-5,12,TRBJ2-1,CASRGGYNEQFF
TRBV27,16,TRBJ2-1,CASELRGQGAYNEQFF
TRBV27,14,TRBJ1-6,CASTPGTENSPLHF
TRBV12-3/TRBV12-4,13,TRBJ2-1,CASSFGGINEQFF
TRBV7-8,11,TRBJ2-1,CASSSYGEQFF
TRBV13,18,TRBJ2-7,CASSRRPGQGSFAYEQYF
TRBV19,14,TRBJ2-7,CASSMTSWGREQYF
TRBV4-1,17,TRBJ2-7,CASSQQGGGHLGAEQYF
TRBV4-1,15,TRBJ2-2,CASSSDSFNTGELFF
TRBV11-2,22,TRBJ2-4,CASSLDALGTSHQLLAKNIQYF
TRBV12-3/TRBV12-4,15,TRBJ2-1,CASSSTGYRHNEQFF
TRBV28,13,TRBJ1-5,CASNQGLGQPQHF
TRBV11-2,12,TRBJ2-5,CASTYGTGVQYF
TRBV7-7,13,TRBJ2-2,CASSFGLSGELFF
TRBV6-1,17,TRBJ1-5,CASSEAAGGSGNQPQHF
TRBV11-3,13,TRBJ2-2,CASSPGSFGELFF
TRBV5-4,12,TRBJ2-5,CASSPDRKTQYF
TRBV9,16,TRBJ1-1,CASSPREGLRNTEAFF
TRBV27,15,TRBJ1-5,CASRPGLGGGQPQHF
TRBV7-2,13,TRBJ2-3,CASRLQGADTQYF
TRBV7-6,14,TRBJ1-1,CASSKGQQNTEAFF
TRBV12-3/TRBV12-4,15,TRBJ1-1,CASSNTEPGITEAFF
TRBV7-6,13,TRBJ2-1,CASSLTSHNEQFF
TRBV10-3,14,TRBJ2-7,CAISAGGGVNEQYF
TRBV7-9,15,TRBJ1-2,CASSSGTDFNYGYTF
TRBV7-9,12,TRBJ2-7,CASSSRAREQYF
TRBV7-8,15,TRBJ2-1,CASSQSSVWSNEQFF